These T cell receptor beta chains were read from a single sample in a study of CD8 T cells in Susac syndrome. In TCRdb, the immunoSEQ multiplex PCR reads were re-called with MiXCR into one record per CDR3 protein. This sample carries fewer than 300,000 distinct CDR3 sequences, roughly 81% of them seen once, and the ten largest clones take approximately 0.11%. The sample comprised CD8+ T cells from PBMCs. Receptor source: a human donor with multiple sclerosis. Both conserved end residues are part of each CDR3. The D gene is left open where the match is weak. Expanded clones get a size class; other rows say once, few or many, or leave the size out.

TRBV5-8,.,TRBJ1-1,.,TGTGCCAGCAGCTACAAGAACACTGAAGCTTTCTTT,CASSYKNTEAFF
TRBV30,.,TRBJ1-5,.,TGTGCCTGGAGTAGGCAGGGTGATCAGCCCCAGCATTTT,CAWSRQGDQPQHF
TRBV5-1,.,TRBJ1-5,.,TGCGCCAGCAGCTTGGAGGACAGCATGAATCAGCCCCAGCATTTT,CASSLEDSMNQPQHF
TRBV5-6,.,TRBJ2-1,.,TGTGCCAGCAGATTCTTGGCAGGGAGCCCCTACAATGAGCAGTTCTTC,CASRFLAGSPYNEQFF
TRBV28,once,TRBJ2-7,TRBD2,TGTGCCAGCAGCCTCCGGGGACTAGCGGGAGCTCGACCCTACGAGCAGTACTTC,CASSLRGLAGARPYEQYF
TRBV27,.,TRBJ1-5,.,TGTGCCAGCAGTCAAACTCCGTCGGGGCAGCCCCAGCATTTT,CASSQTPSGQPQHF
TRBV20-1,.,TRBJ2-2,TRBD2,TGCAGTGCTAGAGGCGGGAGGCCCGGGGAGCTGTTTTTT,CSARGGRPGELFF
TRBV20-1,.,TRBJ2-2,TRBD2,TGCAGTGCTAGGGGGCTAGCGGGATACACCGGGGAGCTGTTTTTT,CSARGLAGYTGELFF
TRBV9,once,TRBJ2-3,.,TGTGCCAGCAATTTTGAAGGATCTTTGGGAGATACGCAGTATTTT,CASNFEGSLGDTQYF
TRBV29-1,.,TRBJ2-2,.,TGCAGCGTTGGGGGGGAGGCCGGGGAGCTGTTTTTT,CSVGGEAGELFF
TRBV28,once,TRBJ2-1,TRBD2,TGTGCCAGCAGTTTCCGCGGGAGTAACTACAATGAGCAGTTCTTC,CASSFRGSNYNEQFF
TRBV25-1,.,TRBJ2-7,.,TGTGCCAGCAGTGATGAGGACCCTCCCCACGAGCAGTACTTC,CASSDEDPPHEQYF
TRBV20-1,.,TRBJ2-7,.,TGCAGTGCTAGAGGGGAGCACTTTTTCTACGAGCAGTACTTC,CSARGEHFFYEQYF
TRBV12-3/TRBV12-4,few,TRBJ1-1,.,TGTGCCAGCAGTATGAACACTGAAGCTTTCTTT,CASSMNTEAFF
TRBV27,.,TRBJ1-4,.,TGTGCCAGCAGTGCTACAGGGAAAGGGGATGAAAAACTGTTTTTT,CASSATGKGDEKLFF
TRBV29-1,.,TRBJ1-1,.,TGCAGCGTTGAGTACCGGGAGTTGATTACTGAAGCTTTCTTT,CSVEYRELITEAFF
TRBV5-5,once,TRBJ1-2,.,TGTGCCAGCAGCTCAAGCCCCTGGGTCGGTGTGTATGGCTACACCTTC,CASSSSPWVGVYGYTF
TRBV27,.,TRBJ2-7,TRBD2,TGTGCCAGCAGTTCCCGGGGACTAGCGGCAAGTTACGAGCAGTACTTC,CASSSRGLAASYEQYF
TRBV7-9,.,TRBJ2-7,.,TGTGCCAGCAGCTTCTCGGAGGGGGCGCAAGAGCAGTACTTC,CASSFSEGAQEQYF
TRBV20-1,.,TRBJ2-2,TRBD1,TGCAGTGCTGAGGACAGGGGATTCGGGGAGCTGTTTTTT,CSAEDRGFGELFF
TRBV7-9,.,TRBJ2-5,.,TGTGCCAGCAGCTCCCGTGACTCCAGCCTGGGGGAGACCCAGTACTTC,CASSSRDSSLGETQYF
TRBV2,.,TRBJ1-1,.,TGTGCCAGCAGTGAAAAATTCCCAGGGCGTGAAGCTTTCTTT,CASSEKFPGREAFF
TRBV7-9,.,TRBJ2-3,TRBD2,TGTGCCAGCCAGCGGGAAGGAGATACGCAGTATTTT,CASQREGDTQYF
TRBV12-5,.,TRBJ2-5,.,TGTGCTAGTGGTTTCACTTCCGGGGAGACCCAGTACTTC,CASGFTSGETQYF
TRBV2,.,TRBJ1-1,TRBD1,TGTGCCAGCAGTGAGGGACAGGGGGTGAACACTGAAGCTTTCTTT,CASSEGQGVNTEAFF
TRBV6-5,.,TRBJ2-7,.,TGTGCCAGCAGTTACTCGTTCTACAGGGTTGGGTACGAGCAGTACTTC,CASSYSFYRVGYEQYF
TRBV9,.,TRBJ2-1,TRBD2,TGTGCCAGCAGCGTAGCGGGGACTAGCAGTAACAATGAGCAGTTCTTC,CASSVAGTSSNNEQFF
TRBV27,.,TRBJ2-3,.,TGTGCCAGCAGTTCCGGAGGGGGCGGCGCAGATACGCAGTATTTT,CASSSGGGGADTQYF
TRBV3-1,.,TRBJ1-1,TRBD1,TGTGCCAGCAGCCTAGGGACAGGCCTTCGAGGGGCTGAAGCTTTCTTT,CASSLGTGLRGAEAFF
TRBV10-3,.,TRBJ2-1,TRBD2,TGTGCCATCAGCCCAAGGACTAGCGGGCAATACAATGAGCAGTTCTTC,CAISPRTSGQYNEQFF
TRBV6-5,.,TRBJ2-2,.,TGTGCCAGCAGTTGGGAGTACGGGGAGCTGTTTTTT,CASSWEYGELFF
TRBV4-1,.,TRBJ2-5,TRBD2,TGCGCCAGCAGCCCGCAAAGCGGGCGGGGGGAGACCCAGTACTTC,CASSPQSGRGETQYF
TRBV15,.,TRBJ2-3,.,TGTGCCACCAGCCGATGGGACGGCCCCAGCACAGATACGCAGTATTTT,CATSRWDGPSTDTQYF
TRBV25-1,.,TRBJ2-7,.,TGTGCCAGCAGTGAATATGGGCTAGTGGGTCTCTACGAGCAGTACTTC,CASSEYGLVGLYEQYF
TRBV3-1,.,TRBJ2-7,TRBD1,TGTGCCAGCAGCCAAGATTCTAGGGGGCGCGCCTCCTACGAGCAGTACTTC,CASSQDSRGRASYEQYF
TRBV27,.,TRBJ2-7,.,TGTGCCAGCAGTTTAGAGGCACCACGTGGATCGAACGAGCAGTACTTC,CASSLEAPRGSNEQYF
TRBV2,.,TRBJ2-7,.,TGTGCCAGCCGGGGGTTAGTAGGGGTTTACTTC,CASRGLVGVYF
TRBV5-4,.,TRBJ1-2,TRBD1,TGTGCCAGCAGCTTGAAGGCAGGGGGCAGAGGGAACTATTGGGGCTACACCTTC,CASSLKAGGRGNYWGYTF
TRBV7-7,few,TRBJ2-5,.,TGTGCTAGCAGCTTATCGGCTCTCCTCTGGGAGACCCAGTACTTC,CASSLSALLWETQYF
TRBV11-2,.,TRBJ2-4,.,TGTGCCAGCAGTTTACTTCCCAACATTCAGTACTTC,CASSLLPNIQYF
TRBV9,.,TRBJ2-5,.,TGTGCCAGCAGCGTCGAGGGGGGACAAGAGACCCAGTACTTC,CASSVEGGQETQYF
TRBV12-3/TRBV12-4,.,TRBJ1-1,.,TGTGCCAGCGTTTGGGGGAACACTGAAGCTTTCTTT,CASVWGNTEAFF
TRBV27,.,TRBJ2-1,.,TGTGCCAGCAGTCCCCCCCCCGTCTCCTACAATGAGCAGTTCTTC,CASSPPPVSYNEQFF
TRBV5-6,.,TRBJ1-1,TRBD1,TGTGCCAGCAGCCCCGGGACAGGGTCGTTAGCTTTCTTT,CASSPGTGSLAFF
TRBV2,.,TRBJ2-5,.,TGTGCCAGCAGTGACAGGGGTGTACCAGAGACCCAGTACTTC,CASSDRGVPETQYF
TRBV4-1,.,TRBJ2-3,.,TGCGCCAGCAGCCAAGAGCCCGGAATTACCGGGAGAGGGGCAGATACGCAGTATTTT,CASSQEPGITGRGADTQYF
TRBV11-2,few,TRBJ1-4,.,TGTGCCAGCAGCTCCGGGGAACGGAAACTGTTTTTT,CASSSGERKLFF
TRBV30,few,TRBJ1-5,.,TGTGCCTGGAGCCAAAGGGGTGGTAGCAATCAGCCCCAGCATTTT,CAWSQRGGSNQPQHF
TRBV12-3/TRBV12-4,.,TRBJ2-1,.,TGTGCCAGCAGTTTCCCGGGTAGGAAAAATGAGCAGTTCTTC,CASSFPGRKNEQFF
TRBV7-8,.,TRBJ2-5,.,TGTGCCAGCAGCTTAAGACGACAAGAGACCCAGTACTTC,CASSLRRQETQYF